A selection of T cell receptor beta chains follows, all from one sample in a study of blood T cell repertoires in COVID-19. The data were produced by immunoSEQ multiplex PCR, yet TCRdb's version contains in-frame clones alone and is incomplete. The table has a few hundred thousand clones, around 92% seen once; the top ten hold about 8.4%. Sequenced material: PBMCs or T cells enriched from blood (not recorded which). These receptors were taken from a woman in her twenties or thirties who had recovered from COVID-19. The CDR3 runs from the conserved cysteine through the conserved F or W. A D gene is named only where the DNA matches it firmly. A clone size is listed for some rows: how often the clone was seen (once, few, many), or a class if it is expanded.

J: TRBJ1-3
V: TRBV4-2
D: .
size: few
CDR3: CASSQDLRSGAGNTIYF
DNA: TGTGCCAGCAGCCAAGATCTCCGATCAGGGGCTGGAAACACCATATATTTT

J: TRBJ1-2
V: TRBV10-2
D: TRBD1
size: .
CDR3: CASSQYPGQGWDGYTF
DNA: TGCGCCAGCAGCCAATACCCGGGACAGGGATGGGATGGCTACACCTTC

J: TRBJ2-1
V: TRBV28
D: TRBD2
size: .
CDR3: CASKLGRVSLAGGFIYNEQFF
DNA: TGTGCCAGCAAACTTGGTCGGGTATCTCTAGCGGGAGGTTTCATCTACAATGAGCAGTTCTTC

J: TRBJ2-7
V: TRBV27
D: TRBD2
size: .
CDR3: CASSSLAGGSYEQYF
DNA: TGTGCCAGCAGTTCCCTAGCGGGAGGTTCCTACGAGCAGTACTTC

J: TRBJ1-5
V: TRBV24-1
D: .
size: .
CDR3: CATSAAGPVVQPQHF
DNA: TGTGCCACCAGTGCCGCGGGACCAGTTGTCCAGCCCCAGCATTTT

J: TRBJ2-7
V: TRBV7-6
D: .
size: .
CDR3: CASSLSLRTISYEQYF
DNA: TGTGCCAGCAGCTTATCATTGCGCACTATCTCCTACGAGCAGTACTTC

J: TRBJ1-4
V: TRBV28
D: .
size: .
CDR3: CASRHRELSEKLFF
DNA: TGTGCCAGCAGGCACAGGGAGTTGAGTGAAAAACTGTTTTTT

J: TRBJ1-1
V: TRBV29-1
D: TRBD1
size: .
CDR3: CSVERDRDTEAFF
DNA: TGCAGCGTCGAAAGGGACAGGGACACTGAAGCTTTCTTT

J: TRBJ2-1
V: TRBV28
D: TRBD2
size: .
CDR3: CASSLGSSGRDSSYNEQFF
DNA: TGTGCCAGCAGTTTAGGGTCTAGCGGGAGGGACAGCTCCTACAATGAGCAGTTCTTC

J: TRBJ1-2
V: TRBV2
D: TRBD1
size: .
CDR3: CASSGTGSNYGYTF
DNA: TGTGCCAGCAGTGGGACAGGGAGCAACTATGGCTACACCTTC

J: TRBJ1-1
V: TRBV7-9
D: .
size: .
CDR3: CASSPRLGKDRNTEAFF
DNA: TGTGCCAGCAGCCCCCGATTGGGAAAGGACAGGAACACTGAAGCTTTCTTT

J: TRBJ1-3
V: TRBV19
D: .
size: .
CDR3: CASMPRWGVPGNTIYF
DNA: TGTGCCAGTATGCCCCGGTGGGGAGTACCCGGAAACACCATATATTTT

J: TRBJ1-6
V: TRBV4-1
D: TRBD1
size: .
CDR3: CASRLSGQGNFSPLHF
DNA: TGCGCCAGCAGACTCTCGGGACAGGGGAACTTTTCACCCCTCCACTTT

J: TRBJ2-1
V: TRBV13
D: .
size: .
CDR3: CASSLGGSRIYEQFF
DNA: TGTGCCAGCAGCTTAGGCGGTTCCAGGATCTATGAGCAGTTCTTC

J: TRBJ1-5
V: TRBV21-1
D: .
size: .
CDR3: CASSKDSSNQPQHF
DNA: TGTGCCAGCAGCAAAGACAGTAGCAATCAGCCCCAGCATTTT

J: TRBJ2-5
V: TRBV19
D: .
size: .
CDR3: CASKNSEETQYF
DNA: TGTGCCAGTAAAAATAGTGAGGAGACCCAGTACTTC

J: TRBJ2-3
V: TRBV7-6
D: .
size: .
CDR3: CASQVQINTDTQYF
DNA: TGTGCCAGCCAGGTCCAGATTAACACAGATACGCAGTATTTT

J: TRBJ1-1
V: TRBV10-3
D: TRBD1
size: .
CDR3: CATTGGVEAFF
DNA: TGTGCCACCACAGGGGGGGTTGAAGCTTTCTTT

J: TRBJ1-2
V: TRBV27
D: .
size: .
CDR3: CASSLLSDSNYGYTF
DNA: TGTGCCAGCAGTTTATTGTCAGACTCTAACTATGGCTACACCTTC

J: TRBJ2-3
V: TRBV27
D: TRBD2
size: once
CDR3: CASSFVGGSGRGSTDTQYF
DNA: TGTGCCAGCAGTTTCGTCGGCGGTAGCGGGAGGGGTAGCACAGATACGCAGTATTTT

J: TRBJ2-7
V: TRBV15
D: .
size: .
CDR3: CATSLDYRVYEQYF
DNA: TGTGCCACCAGCCTGGACTACCGGGTCTACGAGCAGTACTTC

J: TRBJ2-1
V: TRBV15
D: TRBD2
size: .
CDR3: CATSKAGANNEQFF
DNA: TGTGCCACCAGCAAAGCGGGAGCGAACAATGAGCAGTTCTTC

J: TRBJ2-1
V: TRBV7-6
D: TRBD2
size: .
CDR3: CASSHKGLAVNEQFF
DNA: TGTGCCAGCAGCCATAAAGGACTAGCCGTAAATGAGCAGTTCTTC

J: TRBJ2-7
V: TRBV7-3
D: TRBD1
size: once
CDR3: CASSLNPGQGMGEQYF
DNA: TGTGCCAGCAGCTTAAATCCGGGACAGGGGATGGGAGAGCAGTACTTC

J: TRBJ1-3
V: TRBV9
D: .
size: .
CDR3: CASSAQFTRSSGNTIYF
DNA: TGTGCCAGCAGCGCCCAGTTCACTAGAAGCTCTGGAAACACCATATATTTT

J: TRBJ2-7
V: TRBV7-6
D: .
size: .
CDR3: CASSSLASHYEQYF
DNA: TGTGCCAGCAGCTCTCTAGCGTCCCACTACGAGCAGTACTTC

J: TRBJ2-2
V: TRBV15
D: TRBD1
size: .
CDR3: CATSTRQGINTGELFF
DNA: TGTGCCACCAGCACCAGACAGGGGATAAACACCGGGGAGCTGTTTTTT

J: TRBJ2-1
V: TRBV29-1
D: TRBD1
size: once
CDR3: CSVDRGLSYNEQFF
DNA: TGCAGCGTTGACAGGGGGCTCTCCTACAATGAGCAGTTCTTC

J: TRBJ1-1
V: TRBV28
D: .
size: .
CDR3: CASSFNRAAFF
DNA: TGTGCCAGCAGTTTTAACAGGGCAGCTTTCTTT

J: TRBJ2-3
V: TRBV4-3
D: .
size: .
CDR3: CASSQDSGDTQYF
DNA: TGCGCCAGCAGCCAAGATTCAGGGGATACGCAGTATTTT

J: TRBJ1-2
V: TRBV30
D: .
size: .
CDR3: CAWSSQGHYGYTF
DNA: TGTGCCTGGAGTAGCCAGGGGCACTATGGCTACACCTTC

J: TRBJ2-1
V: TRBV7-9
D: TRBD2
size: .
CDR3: CASSLATSGVRNEQFF
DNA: TGTGCCAGCAGCTTAGCGACTAGCGGGGTACGCAATGAGCAGTTCTTC